The next 26 T cell receptor beta chains were all read from a single sample in a study of blood T cell repertoires in COVID-19. Profiling relied on immunoSEQ multiplex PCR, and the TCRdb table lists in-frame clones only, not all of them. The table shows some 250,000 clones, with 88% occurring only once. The sample taken for sequencing was peripheral blood. These receptors all stem from a woman aged 25 to 39 with acute or convalescent COVID-19.

The V and J genes are TRBV27 and TRBJ2-1, with 13 bases identical to TRBD2. Germline trimming cut 6 bases from V and 7 bases from J; bases unmatched to any gene: 6. The V gene's germline CDR1 is MNHEY and CDR2 SMNVEV (reference sequence). This CDR3 is built from 15 residues. As DNA, the CDR3 is TGTGCCAGCAGCACAACTAGCGGGAGGGGGAATGAGCAGTTCTTC. Protein product: CASSTTSGRGNEQFF.

The rearrangement joins TRBV27 to TRBJ2-7; 9 bases fit TRBD1. V gave up 10 bases and J gave up 2 bases; unmatched junction bases: 6. The CDR3 consists of 13 residues. Germline values: CDR1 MNHEY, CDR2 SMNVEV (reference sequence). Written as DNA, the CDR3 is TGTGCCACTGGACAGGGGCCGGCCTACGAGCAGTACTTC. Protein: CATGQGPAYEQYF.

This clone was picked up a small number of times. CDR3 region: CASSWGLGAYEQYF. The CDR3, as DNA: TGTGCCAGTAGTTGGGGACTAGGGGCCTACGAGCAGTACTTC. This rearrangement joins TRBV19 to TRBJ2-7; 8 nucleotides align to TRBD2. The CDR3 runs 14 residues. Unmatched junction bases numbered 5, after V lost 5 bases and J lost 2 bases. Germline V CDR1 and CDR2: LNHDA, SQIVND (reference sequence).

This clone showed up just a few times. This sequence joins TRBV4-1 and TRBJ1-4, with D possibly matching TRBD1 (5 bases). From germline, CDR1 is MGHRA and CDR2 YSYEKL. CDR3 length equals 16 residues. Trimming left V 1 base short and J 7 bases short, with 16 bases between. The CDR3 loop is CASSQGGARVVEKLFF. In DNA form, the CDR3 reads TGCGCCAGCAGCCAAGGAGGAGCCAGGGTGGTTGAAAAACTGTTTTTT.

This clone has just one count. This sequence joins TRBV25-1 and TRBJ1-1; maybe TRBD1 (6 bases). The CDR3 is made up of 15 amino acids. Germline values: CDR1 MGHDK, CDR2 SYGVNS. The V end was cut by 5 bases, the J end by 3 bases, with 16 bases between. The CDR3 DNA reads TGTGCCAGCAGTACACAGGGTGATGGGGACACTGAAGCTTTCTTT. Residues: CASSTQGDGDTEAFF. The full variable domain, in which reference TRBV25-1 and TRBJ1-1 provide the parts outside the CDR3, is EADIYQTPRYLVIGTGKKITLECSQTMGHDKMYWYQQDPGMELHLIHYSYGVNSTEKGDLSSESTVSRIRTEHFPLTLESARPSHTSQYLCASSTQGDGDTEAFFGQGTRLTVV.

This chain connects TRBV6-5 to TRBJ2-3; 11 bases line up with TRBD2. Germline loops: CDR1 MNHEY, CDR2 SVGAGI. The CDR3 is made up of 13 amino acids. V lost 6 bases, J lost 10 bases, and 6 bases stayed unmatched. CDR3 sequence reads: CASSSGLAGPQYF. In nucleotides, the CDR3 is TGTGCCAGCAGCTCCGGACTAGCGGGTCCGCAGTATTTT.

The chain employs TRBV27 and TRBJ2-1; D ambiguous. This CDR3 spans 13 amino acids. The V gene lost 4 bases and the J gene lost 3 bases, with 7 bases spanning the gap. Germline V gene data show CDR1 as MNHEY and CDR2 as SMNVEV (reference sequence). The CDR3 region is CASSSSYYNEQFF. The CDR3 coding sequence is TGTGCCAGCAGTTCCTCGTACTACAATGAGCAGTTCTTC.

In this sample, this clone turned up a few times. The gene calls are TRBV6-5 and TRBJ2-1, with TRBD2 identical over 7 bases. The trim removed 5 bases at V and 4 bases at J, leaving 8 bases unmatched. This CDR3 spans 15 amino acids. From germline, CDR1 is MNHEY and CDR2 SVGAGI. The CDR3 DNA reads TGTGCCAGCAGTCCCCGAAGGCGGGAGTACAATGAGCAGTTCTTC. Translated, it gives CASSPRRREYNEQFF.

The genes are TRBV27 and TRBJ2-5; D remains unclear. V gave up 6 bases and J gave up 3 bases, with 5 bases separating them. The germline gives CDR1 MNHEY, CDR2 SMNVEV (reference sequence). The CDR3 contains 11 residues. The CDR3 DNA reads TGTGCCAGCAGCCACAAAGAGACCCAGTACTTC. Its translation is CASSHKETQYF.

This rearrangement joins TRBV5-1 to TRBJ1-1; 7 nucleotides align to TRBD1. V shed 4 bases and J 3 bases; nucleotides not matched to a gene: 6. The CDR3 consists of 14 residues. Per the germline V gene, CDR1 is SGHRS and CDR2 is YFSETQ. Here the CDR3 reads CASSPSTGYTEAFF. The CDR3 coding sequence is TGCGCCAGCAGCCCCTCGACAGGGTACACTGAAGCTTTCTTT.

Of note for this clone: Additional DNA sequences in this sample encode the identical CDR3. The J gene is TRBJ2-7, the V gene TRBV12-3 or TRBV12-4; weak D call: TRBD1 (6 bases). The CDR3 length is 12 residues. V was clipped by 3 bases and J by 7 bases, with 10 bases between them. CDR3 nucleotide sequence: TGTGCCAGCAGTTTTAGGGGGTGGGAGCAGTACTTC. Translating it yields CASSFRGWEQYF.

The chain combines TRBV25-1 with TRBJ1-2; TRBD1 matches 8 bases. This CDR3 is built from 17 residues. Per germline, CDR1 MGHDK and CDR2 SYGVNS. J gave up 5 bases and V 1 base, and 12 bases lay outside the gene matches. CDR3 residues: CASSESVRGLFGYGYTF. As DNA, the CDR3 is TGTGCCAGCAGTGAATCCGTCAGGGGGCTTTTCGGGTATGGCTACACCTTC.

This clone turned up a few times. This chain joins TRBV14 and TRBJ2-2; perhaps TRBD1 as D (5 bases). This CDR3 is built from 15 residues. Trimming left V 3 bases short and J 4 bases short, with 12 bases between. From germline, CDR1 is SGHDN and CDR2 FVKESK. In DNA form, the CDR3 reads TGTGCCAGCAGCCACAGGGCCGCCGGCACCGGGGAGCTGTTTTTT. It is translated as CASSHRAAGTGELFF.

V is TRBV11-3 and J is TRBJ2-7; 7 nucleotides align to TRBD2. The germline V gene has CDR1 SGHNT and CDR2 YENEEA. V dropped 5 bases and J dropped 4; count of bases not matched to a gene: 5. This CDR3 is built from 13 residues. This CDR3 reads CASSGGLPYEQYF. DNA for the CDR3: TGTGCCAGCAGCGGGGGACTACCTTACGAGCAGTACTTC.

The CDR3 nucleotides read TGCGCCAGCAGCCCGTATACACAGGGTCCCCCCTACGAGCAGTACTTC. This sequence encodes CASSPYTQGPPYEQYF. The rearrangement uses TRBV5-1 and TRBJ2-7; tentatively, D is TRBD1 (6 bases). The CDR3 is 16 residues long. Trimming stripped 4 bases from V and 2 bases from J, with 19 bases between. CDR1 and CDR2 from the germline V gene are SGHRS and YFSETQ. The entire variable domain, with the rest obtained from reference TRBV5-1 and TRBJ2-7, is as follows: KAGVTQTPRYLIKTRGQQVTLSCSPISGHRSVSWYQQTPGQGLQFLFEYFSETQRNKGNFPGRFSGRQFSNSRSEMNVSTLELGDSALYLCASSPYTQGPPYEQYFGPGTRLTVT.

This clone is a singleton in its sample. The chain has TRBV6-2 or TRBV6-3 and TRBJ2-3, with TRBD1 matching 8 bases. The CDR3 has 18 residues. Looked up from germline, CDR1 is MNHEY and CDR2 is SVGEGT. The ends lost 2 bases at V and 1 base at J; junction bases unmatched: 11. CDR3 residues: CASSYTISRDRRTDTQYF. As DNA, the CDR3 is TGTGCCAGCAGTTACACAATAAGCCGGGACAGGCGCACAGATACGCAGTATTTT.

This chain links TRBV5-8 with TRBJ2-2; 13 positions agree with TRBD2. The V segment lost 4 bases and the J segment 4 bases; nucleotides outside the gene matches: 13. The V gene's germline CDR1 is SGHTS and CDR2 YDEGEE. This CDR3 region has 19 residues. CDR3 protein: CASSLGLAGDLTATGELFF. The CDR3, as DNA: TGTGCCAGCAGCCTCGGACTAGCGGGAGATCTCACGGCCACCGGGGAGCTGTTTTTT. Combining the CDR3 with reference TRBV5-8 and TRBJ2-2 gives the whole variable domain EAGVTQSPTHLIKTRGQQATLRCSPISGHTSVYWYQQALGLGLQFLLWYDEGEERNRGNFPPRFSGRQFPNYSSELNVNALELEDSALYLCASSLGLAGDLTATGELFFGEGSRLTVL.

The chain carries TRBV19 and TRBJ2-7, with D perhaps TRBD1 (6 bases). V was clipped by 8 bases and J by 6 bases, with 17 bases between them. The CDR3 runs to 13 residues. Germline lookup yields CDR1 LNHDA and CDR2 SQIVND (reference sequence). CDR3 nucleotide sequence: TGTGCCAGTGGAAGGGACACCGGACGCGAGCAGTACTTC. This translates into CASGRDTGREQYF. Full variable domain (outside the CDR3, taken from reference TRBV19 and TRBJ2-7): DGGITQSPKYLFRKEGQNVTLSCEQNLNHDAMYWYRQDPGQGLRLIYYSQIVNDFQKGDIAEGYSVSREKKESFPLTVTSAQKNPTAFYLCASGRDTGREQYFGPGTRLTVT.

This chain connects TRBV7-9 to TRBJ2-1; the match to TRBD1 covers 8 bases. The V segment lost 4 bases and the J segment 0 bases; nucleotides outside the gene matches: 5. In germline, CDR1 is SEHNR, CDR2 FQNEAQ (reference sequence). The CDR3 consists of 16 residues. Here the CDR3 reads CASSSRDRSSYNEQFF. CDR3 nucleotides: TGTGCCAGCAGCTCCCGGGACAGGAGCTCCTACAATGAGCAGTTCTTC. Variable domain in full (rest from reference TRBV7-9 and TRBJ2-1): DTGVSQNPRHKITKRGQNVTFRCDPISEHNRLYWYRQTLGQGPEFLTYFQNEAQLEKSRLLSDRFSAERPKGSFSTLEIQRTEQGDSAMYLCASSSRDRSSYNEQFFGPGTRLTVL.

The V and J genes are TRBV19 and TRBJ2-7, with D perhaps matching TRBD1 (6 bases). The V end was cut by 3 bases, the J end by 4 bases, with 16 bases between. The CDR3 consists of 15 residues. Germline V CDR1 and CDR2: LNHDA, SQIVND (reference sequence). The CDR3 reads CASSMGAGDGYEQYF. CDR3 bases: TGTGCCAGTAGTATGGGGGCCGGGGACGGATACGAGCAGTACTTC.

The DNA of the CDR3 is TGCGCCAGCAGTGAGTATCGCACGGGACTCCTTATGCAGTACTTC. The encoded protein is CASSEYRTGLLMQYF. V usage is TRBV10-1 and J usage is TRBJ2-7; possible D gene TRBD2, 6 bases. This CDR3 has 15 residues. V gave up 1 base and J gave up 9 bases, with 19 bases separating them. CDR1 and CDR2 from the germline V gene are WNHNN and SYGVQD (reference sequence).

The V gene is TRBV4-1, the J gene TRBJ1-1, with D unclear. Germline V CDR1 and CDR2: MGHRA, YSYEKL. The CDR3 consists of 14 residues. The V gene lost 4 bases and the J gene lost 0 bases, with 9 bases spanning the gap. DNA of the CDR3: TGCGCCAGCAGCCGAACAGCCATGAACACTGAAGCTTTCTTT. This encodes CASSRTAMNTEAFF.

The chain links TRBV10-1 to TRBJ1-1; a possible D gene is TRBD1 (5 bases). V was cut by 4 bases and J by 11 bases, with 14 bases left in between. The V gene's germline CDR1 is WNHNN and CDR2 SYGVQD (reference sequence). The CDR3 is made up of 12 amino acids. CDR3 coding DNA: TGCGCCAGCAGTGCCCCCGCGGGGACGGCTTTCTTT. The encoded protein is CASSAPAGTAFF.

The chain is built from TRBV27 and TRBJ2-2, with TRBD2 matching 8 bases. With 5 bases clipped from V and 4 bases from J, the junction kept 3 bases outside the gene matches. The germline CDR1 and CDR2 sequences are MNHEY and SMNVEV (reference sequence). The CDR3 length is 14 residues. The CDR3 DNA is TGTGCCAGCAGTCGACTAGCGTCCACCGGGGAGCTGTTTTTT. The encoded protein is CASSRLASTGELFF.

V usage is TRBV24-1 and J usage is TRBJ2-7, with 8 bases fitting TRBD1. Germline V CDR1 and CDR2: KGHDR, SFDVKD. The J segment lost 3 bases and the V segment lost 11 bases, leaving 14 bases of the junction unmatched. This CDR3 has 15 amino acids. This chain's CDR3 is CAIVRGDRRIYEQYF. CDR3 in DNA: TGTGCCATTGTACGTGGGGACAGGAGAATCTACGAGCAGTACTTC.

The chain employs TRBV29-1 and TRBJ2-5; perhaps TRBD2 as D (6 bases). CDR3 length: 14 amino acids. Germline V lookup: CDR1 SQVTM, CDR2 ANQGSEA. V was cut by 4 bases and J by 5 bases, with 17 bases left in between. DNA of the CDR3: TGCAGCGTTGCAGCGGGCACCAGCCGGGAGACCCAGTACTTC. Translated, it gives CSVAAGTSRETQYF.